Listed here are 18 T cell receptor beta chains from one sample, sequenced in a study of T cell responses to AZD1222 COVID-19 vaccine. Sequenced by immunoSEQ multiplex PCR; TCRdb stores in-frame clones only, minus some. The data show approximately 160,000 clones, about 93% seen once. Sequenced material: peripheral blood, taken on day 0 of AZD1222 vaccination. These receptors came from an adult in good health.

The chain combines TRBV18 with TRBJ2-7; the match to TRBD2 covers 11 bases. Germline CDR1 KGHSH, CDR2 LQKENI. This CDR3 spans 16 amino acids. V shed 2 bases and J 3 bases; nucleotides not matched to a gene: 6. As DNA, the CDR3 is TGTGCCAGCTCACCAGGGTTGGGGACTAGCGGCTACGAGCAGTACTTC. This encodes CASSPGLGTSGYEQYF. Full variable domain (remainder filled in from reference TRBV18 and TRBJ2-7): NAGVMQNPRHLVRRRGQEARLRCSPMKGHSHVYWYRQLPEEGLKFMVYLQKENIIDESGMPKERFSAEFPKEGPSILRIQQVVRGDSAAYFCASSPGLGTSGYEQYFGPGTRLTVT.

The V and J genes are TRBV10-1 and TRBJ2-1; D uncertain. Trimming stripped 2 bases from V and 6 bases from J, with 11 bases between. There are 14 residues in the CDR3. Germline CDR1 and CDR2: WNHNN and SYGVQD (reference sequence). The CDR3 spells CASSEDQLLNEQFF. The CDR3 bases are TGCGCCAGCAGTGAGGATCAGCTACTCAATGAGCAGTTCTTC.

The chain links TRBV4-2 to TRBJ1-1; no reliable D call. V lost 4 bases and J lost 1, with 10 bases in between. The length of the CDR3 is 14 residues. Germline values: CDR1 LGHNA, CDR2 YNFKEQ. In nucleotides, the CDR3 is TGTGCCAGCAGCCGAAAGGGAGAGAACACTGAAGCTTTCTTT. The encoded protein is CASSRKGENTEAFF.

The chain carries TRBV9 and TRBJ2-2, with 9 bases aligning to TRBD1. With 1 base clipped from V and 2 bases from J, the junction kept 6 bases outside the gene matches. The germline CDR1 and CDR2 sequences are SGDLS and YYNGEE. The CDR3 length is 17 residues. The CDR3 region has the DNA TGTGCCAGCAGCGTATCCGGACAGGGGTCTAACACCGGGGAGCTGTTTTTT. It codes for CASSVSGQGSNTGELFF.

This clone was found once. The chain carries TRBV24-1 and TRBJ2-2; no firm D call. The CDR3 contains 17 residues. Trimming cost V 2 bases and J 0 bases, with 12 bases left between them. Germline V gives CDR1 KGHDR, CDR2 SFDVKD. The CDR3 here is CATSDYGRYANTGELFF. The CDR3 bases are TGTGCCACCAGTGATTACGGACGATACGCGAACACCGGGGAGCTGTTTTTT.

The chain is built from TRBV19 and TRBJ2-1; possible D gene TRBD2, 6 bases. This CDR3 region has 15 residues. Trimming took 1 base from V and 6 from J, leaving 13 bases between them. CDR1 is LNHDA and CDR2 is SQIVND in the germline V gene (reference sequence). Here the CDR3 reads CASSIAAGTGNEQFF. The CDR3 DNA reads TGTGCCAGTAGTATAGCCGCGGGGACCGGCAATGAGCAGTTCTTC. The whole variable domain, filled in from reference TRBV19 and TRBJ2-1, reads DGGITQSPKYLFRKEGQNVTLSCEQNLNHDAMYWYRQDPGQGLRLIYYSQIVNDFQKGDIAEGYSVSREKKESFPLTVTSAQKNPTAFYLCASSIAAGTGNEQFFGPGTRLTVL.

The genes are TRBV7-9 and TRBJ2-3, with 10 positions matching TRBD1. Germline CDR1 reads SEHNR; CDR2 reads FQNEAQ (reference sequence). This CDR3 has 18 residues. V lost 4 bases and J lost 1; bases outside the gene matches: 11. CDR3 coding DNA: TGTGCCAGCAGCTCTGGGACAGGGGCTGGTAGGGGCACAGATACGCAGTATTTT. This gives the protein CASSSGTGAGRGTDTQYF.

The chain combines TRBV6-5 with TRBJ2-5; TRBD2 might be the D (5 bases). The V gene lost 2 bases and the J gene lost 5 bases, with 12 bases spanning the gap. Germline V gene data show CDR1 as MNHEY and CDR2 as SVGAGI. This CDR3 has 14 amino acids. The CDR3 region is CASSYRAVAETQYF. The CDR3 DNA sequence: TGTGCCAGCAGTTACCGAGCCGTAGCGGAGACCCAGTACTTC.

The rearrangement links TRBV5-4 to TRBJ1-2, with 10 positions matching TRBD1. This CDR3 region has 16 residues. Germline loops: CDR1 SGHNT, CDR2 YYREEE (reference sequence). After removal of 5 bases from V and 8 bases from J, the junction contained 15 bases not matched to a gene. CDR3 DNA: TGTGCCAGCAGTCTTGATCCGGGACAGGGGAGTTTAGGCTACACCTTC. Translated, it gives CASSLDPGQGSLGYTF.

V is TRBV2 and J is TRBJ1-6; no definite D call. CDR3 length equals 13 residues. With 4 bases removed from V and 9 bases from J, the gap between germline ends came to 10 bases. CDR1 and CDR2 from the germline V gene are SNHLY and FYNNEI. Here the CDR3 reads CASSGQGPSPLHF. CDR3 nucleotides: TGTGCCAGCAGTGGTCAAGGGCCTTCACCCCTCCACTTT.

The chain employs TRBV28 and TRBJ1-4; TRBD1 agrees at 9 bases. V shed 7 bases and J 7 bases; nucleotides not matched to a gene: 7. Germline V CDR1 and CDR2: MDHEN, SYDVKM. The CDR3 runs to 14 residues. CDR3 region: CASTSGTGSEKLFF. In DNA form, the CDR3 reads TGTGCCAGCACTTCCGGGACAGGGAGTGAAAAACTGTTTTTT.

This chain joins TRBV3-1 (or the pseudogene TRBV3-2) and TRBJ1-2, with TRBD1 as a possible D gene (5 bases). The V gene lost 4 bases and the J gene lost 0 bases, with 9 bases spanning the gap. CDR1 is LGHDT, CDR2 YNNKEL, per germline (reference sequence). The CDR3 spans 14 residues. This CDR3 reads CASSRDLSNYGYTF. Written as DNA, the CDR3 is TGTGCCAGCAGCCGGGACCTATCTAACTATGGCTACACCTTC.

J is TRBJ1-1 and V is TRBV19; D perhaps matches TRBD1 (6 bases). The CDR3 sequence is 11 residues long. Germline values: CDR1 LNHDA, CDR2 SQIVND (reference sequence). V lost 8 bases, J lost 8 bases, and 12 bases lay in between. The DNA for the CDR3 is TGTGCCAGTGAGGGGGGTCGCGAAGCTTTCTTT. It codes for CASEGGREAFF.

The rearrangement uses TRBV7-9 and TRBJ2-3; weak D call: TRBD2 (5 bases). V was shortened by 1 base and J by 2 bases, with 10 bases between the two germline ends. The germline CDR1 and CDR2 sequences are SEHNR and FQNEAQ (reference sequence). The CDR3 loop spans 15 amino acids. This CDR3 is CASSLDEGFTDTQYF. In DNA, the CDR3 is TGTGCCAGCAGCTTAGATGAGGGTTTCACAGATACGCAGTATTTT.

The rearrangement joins TRBV27 to TRBJ2-7; 10 bases agree with TRBD1. In germline, CDR1 is MNHEY, CDR2 SMNVEV (reference sequence). There are 14 residues in the CDR3. V lost 6 bases to trimming and J lost 3 bases; unmatched junction nucleotides: 5. The CDR3: CASRPGQGLYEQYF. The CDR3 DNA reads as TGTGCCAGCAGACCGGGACAGGGGCTCTACGAGCAGTACTTC.

The CDR3 sequence is CASSLKVEGTQYF. In DNA, the CDR3 is TGTGCCAGCAGCTTAAAGGTCGAAGGGACCCAGTACTTC. The rearrangement links TRBV7-2 to TRBJ2-5; D remains unclear. The CDR3 sequence is 13 residues long. Trimming took off 2 bases at V and 7 bases at J, with 11 bases between the two ends. Germline assignment: CDR1 SGHTA and CDR2 FQGNSA.

The V gene is TRBV5-1, the J gene TRBJ1-1; TRBD1 might be the D (5 bases). CDR1 and CDR2 (germline): SGHRS, YFSETQ. The V end lost 5 bases, the J end lost 1 base, and 12 bases lay between the germline ends. The CDR3 has 14 amino acids. This CDR3 reads CASRTDPSNTEAFF. CDR3 coding DNA: TGCGCCAGCAGGACAGACCCCTCGAACACTGAAGCTTTCTTT.

The chain is built from TRBV11-2 and TRBJ1-2; weak D call: TRBD1 (6 bases). The V gene lost 5 bases and the J gene lost 0 bases, with 13 bases spanning the gap. Germline V gene data show CDR1 as SGHAT and CDR2 as FQNNGV. This CDR3 comprises 15 residues. The CDR3 DNA reads TGTGCCAGCAGCCGACGGACAGCTTCTAACTATGGCTACACCTTC. Amino acids: CASSRRTASNYGYTF.